Listed below are T cell receptor beta chains from one sample, sequenced in a study of T-cell memory formation after mild COVID-19. Using its own MiXCR run on the 5' RACE reads, TCRdb lists one record per CDR3 protein. The data show under 300,000 distinct CDR3 sequences, about 17% seen once. Sequenced material: PBMCs or a T cell subset sorted from them (not recorded which). Receptor source: a young man who had mild COVID-19 (a few samples of this study predate the infection). Cell type and time point are not known. The CDR3 runs from the conserved cysteine through the conserved F or W. A D gene is named only where the DNA matches it firmly. Some rows have no size entry. The others give once, few or many, or a class for an expanded clone.

V	J	D	size	DNA	CDR3
TRBV4-2	TRBJ1-6	-	-	TGTGCCAGCAGCCCCTCAGGGGCACCCCTCCACTTT	CASSPSGAPLHF
TRBV5-1	TRBJ1-2	-	few	TGCGCCAGCAGCTTGGGCCCCCCCAATGATGGCTACACCTTC	CASSLGPPNDGYTF
TRBV7-2	TRBJ2-1	-	few	TGTGCCAGCAGCTACCAAATCCAACAGGGAAATGAGCAGTTCTTC	CASSYQIQQGNEQFF
TRBV5-1	TRBJ2-7	-	-	TGCGCCAGCAGCTTGGTCGGGACGGCTCAAGAGCAGTACTTC	CASSLVGTAQEQYF
TRBV6-5	TRBJ2-3	TRBD2	-	TGTGCCAGCAGTTACTCGAACGGGGAGGGATCAGATACGCAGTATTTT	CASSYSNGEGSDTQYF
TRBV20-1	TRBJ1-1	-	many	TGCAGTGCTAGAGCTGGCTCAAAGAACACTGAAGCTTTCTTT	CSARAGSKNTEAFF
TRBV5-6	TRBJ2-3	-	many	TGTGCCAGCAGCTTGGTTTCGGGGGATTATACGCAGTATTTT	CASSLVSGDYTQYF
TRBV5-1	TRBJ1-6	-	few	TGCGCCAGCAGCCTCGCCGTTCCCCCTAATTCACCCCTCCACTTT	CASSLAVPPNSPLHF
TRBV14	TRBJ2-7	-	many	TGTGCCAGCAGTCGTCGGGAAGGGGGACCTTACGAGCAGTACTTC	CASSRREGGPYEQYF
TRBV20-1	TRBJ1-1	TRBD1	-	TGCAGTGCTGGCCAGACAGGGAGGATGAACACTGAAGCTTTCTTT	CSAGQTGRMNTEAFF
TRBV3-1	TRBJ2-4	-	many	TGTGCCAGCAGCCCAAATACAGGGGGGGCCGCCAAAAACATTCAGTACTTC	CASSPNTGGAAKNIQYF
TRBV6-2/TRBV6-3	TRBJ1-6	TRBD1	few	TGTGCCAGCAGTTTACAGGGGATCGATTCACCCCTCCACTTT	CASSLQGIDSPLHF
TRBV5-1	TRBJ2-3	TRBD2	-	TGCGCCAGCAGCTTGCAACTAGCGGGGGGGCCGCGCACAGATACGCAGTATTTT	CASSLQLAGGPRTDTQYF
TRBV7-9	TRBJ2-3	-	many	TGTGCCCAAGATCCAGGGTTGGGAGATACGCAGTATTTT	CAQDPGLGDTQYF
TRBV5-6	TRBJ2-7	-	-	TGTGCCAGCAGCAAACCGGACAGTTACGAGCAGTACTTC	CASSKPDSYEQYF
TRBV7-9	TRBJ2-7	-	-	TGTGCCAGCAGCTTAGAGCCGAATACCTACGAGCAGTACTTC	CASSLEPNTYEQYF